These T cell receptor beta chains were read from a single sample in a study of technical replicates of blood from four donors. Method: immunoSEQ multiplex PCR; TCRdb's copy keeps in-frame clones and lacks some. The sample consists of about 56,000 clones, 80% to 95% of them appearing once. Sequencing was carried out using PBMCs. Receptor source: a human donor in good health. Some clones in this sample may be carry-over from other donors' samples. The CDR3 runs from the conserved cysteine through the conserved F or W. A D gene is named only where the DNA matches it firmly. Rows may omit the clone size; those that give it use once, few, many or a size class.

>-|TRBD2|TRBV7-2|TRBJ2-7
CASSLGLGTSPLEQYF
TGTGCCAGCAGCTTAGGATTGGGGACTAGCCCTCTCGAGCAGTACTTC
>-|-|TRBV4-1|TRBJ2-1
CASSQAGRGEQFF
TGCGCCAGCAGCCAAGCAGGGCGGGGTGAGCAGTTCTTC
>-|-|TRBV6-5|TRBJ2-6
CASSLGETGANVLTF
TGTGCCAGCAGTCTCGGGGAGACTGGGGCCAACGTCCTGACTTTC
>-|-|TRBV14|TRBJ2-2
CASSQDYGFPGELFF
TGTGCCAGCAGCCAGGACTACGGGTTCCCCGGGGAGCTGTTTTTT
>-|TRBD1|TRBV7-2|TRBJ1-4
CASSQTGAARKLFF
TGTGCCAGCAGCCAGACAGGGGCGGCGCGGAAACTGTTTTTT
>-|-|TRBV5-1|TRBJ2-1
CASSFGEYNEQFF
TGCGCCAGCAGCTTCGGAGAGTACAATGAGCAGTTCTTC
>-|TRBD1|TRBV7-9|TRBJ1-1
CASSLPGGPEAFF
TGTGCCAGCAGCTTACCAGGGGGGCCTGAAGCTTTCTTT
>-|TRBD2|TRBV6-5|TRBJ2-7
CASSLQLATDEQYF
TGTGCCAGCAGCCTTCAACTAGCGACCGATGAGCAGTACTTC
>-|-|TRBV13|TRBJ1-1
CASSSRGNTEAFF
TGTGCCAGCAGCAGCAGGGGGAACACTGAAGCTTTCTTT
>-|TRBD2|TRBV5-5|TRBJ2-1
CASSAGIAGGNEQFF
TGTGCCAGCAGCGCTGGAATAGCGGGGGGCAATGAGCAGTTCTTC
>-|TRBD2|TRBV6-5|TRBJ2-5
CASSYGTSGSRGTQYF
TGTGCCAGCAGCTACGGGACTAGCGGGTCCCGGGGGACCCAGTACTTC
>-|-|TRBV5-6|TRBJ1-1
CASSLWTEEAFF
TGTGCCAGCAGCTTATGGACAGAAGAAGCTTTCTTT
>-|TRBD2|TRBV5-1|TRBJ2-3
CASSTRTSGRPDTQYF
TGCGCCAGCAGCACCCGGACTAGCGGGCGCCCAGATACGCAGTATTTT
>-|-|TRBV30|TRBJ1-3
CAWNTGGNTIYF
TGTGCCTGGAATACAGGTGGAAACACCATATATTTT
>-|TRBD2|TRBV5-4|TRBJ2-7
CASSSPSGLAYEQYF
TGTGCCAGCAGCTCCCCCAGCGGACTAGCCTACGAGCAGTACTTC
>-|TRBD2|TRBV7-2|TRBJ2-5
CASSLTSGGGRETQYF
TGTGCCAGCAGCCTGACTAGCGGGGGAGGCAGGGAGACCCAGTACTTC
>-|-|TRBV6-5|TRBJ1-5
CASSPGTHRPQHF
TGTGCCAGCAGCCCGGGAACTCATCGGCCCCAGCATTTT
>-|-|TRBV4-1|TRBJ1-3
CASSAGMNGNTIYF
TGCGCCAGCAGCGCAGGGATGAACGGAAACACCATATATTTT
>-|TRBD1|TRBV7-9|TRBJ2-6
CASSRGTGGRSSGANVLTF
TGTGCCAGCAGTCGTGGGACAGGGGGTAGGAGCTCTGGGGCCAACGTCCTGACTTTC
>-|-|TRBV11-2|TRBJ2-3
CASSLRAGTTQYF
TGTGCCAGCAGCCTGCGAGCGGGGACAACGCAGTATTTT
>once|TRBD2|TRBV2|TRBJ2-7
CASTAGVSYEQYF
TGTGCCAGTACCGCGGGGGTATCCTACGAGCAGTACTTC
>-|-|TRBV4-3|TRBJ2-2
CASSPAPLTALGNTGELFF
TGCGCCAGCAGCCCGGCCCCCTTGACAGCCCTGGGCAACACCGGGGAGCTGTTTTTT
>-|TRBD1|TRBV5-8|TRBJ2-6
CASSLITGGWANVLTF
TGTGCCAGCAGCTTAATCACAGGGGGATGGGCCAACGTCCTGACTTTC